This T cell receptor beta chain originates from a study of blood T cell repertoires in COVID-19. About the study: T cells, B-cell-depleted T cells, or PBMCs provided the cDNA or gDNA that served as material.

Authors' processing steps: Nucleated cell counts were estimated from reference gene primer amplification. Measured with immunoSEQ multiplex PCR; TCRdb has only the in-frame clones, and not every one. Clonal size and the V and J genes are those of that table, whereas D and trimming came from the DNA. The sample holds roughly 200,000 clones, roughly 88% seen once. Enrollees, about 18 to 89 years old, lived in about two dozen US areas. The sequencing input was PBMCs or T cells enriched from blood (not recorded which). The receptor was isolated from a woman aged 40-49 years with acute COVID-19.

This CDR3 reads CASSIISTGNNEKLFF. CDR3 in DNA: TGTGCCAGTAGTATAATTAGCACAGGGAACAATGAAAAACTGTTTTTT. The rearrangement joins TRBV19 to TRBJ1-4; D might be TRBD1 (6 bases). V shed 2 bases and J shed 5 bases, with 15 bases lying between them. This CDR3 is 16 amino acids long. Germline V CDR1 and CDR2: LNHDA, SQIVND (reference sequence).